Each of the 15 T cell receptor beta chains below was sequenced from the same sample in a study of blood T cell repertoires in COVID-19. Assay used: immunoSEQ multiplex PCR; TCRdb lists only in-frame clones, some missing. The sample yields about 180,000 clones, 80% to 85% seen once. The sample comprised peripheral blood. These receptors came from a woman aged 40 to 49 with COVID-19, enrolled during active disease.

A few counts support this clone. The gene calls are TRBV2 and TRBJ1-1; no clear D gene. Germline CDR1 and CDR2: SNHLY and FYNNEI. V was clipped by 9 bases and J by 6 bases, with 17 bases between them. The CDR3 is 13 residues long. CDR3 residues: CARTAASIAEAFF. In DNA form, the CDR3 reads TGTGCCAGGACGGCGGCCAGCATCGCTGAAGCTTTCTTT. Full variable domain (rest looked up from reference TRBV2 and TRBJ1-1): EPEVTQTPSHQVTQMGQEVILRCVPISNHLYFYWYRQILGQKVEFLVSFYNNEISEKSEIFDDQFSVERPDGSNFTLKIRSTKLEDSAMYFCARTAASIAEAFFGQGTRLTVV.

The sample holds a few counts of this clone. The chain links TRBV19 to TRBJ1-2; 11 nucleotides align to TRBD1. The V and J ends lost 3 bases and 6 bases, in that order; junction bases with no gene match: 6. CDR1 and CDR2 (germline): LNHDA, SQIVND (reference sequence). The CDR3 covers 15 residues. The CDR3 DNA is TGTGCCAGTAGTATTGACTTGGGACAGGGGGATGGCTACACCTTC. Protein: CASSIDLGQGDGYTF. Variable domain in full (rest from reference TRBV19 and TRBJ1-2): DGGITQSPKYLFRKEGQNVTLSCEQNLNHDAMYWYRQDPGQGLRLIYYSQIVNDFQKGDIAEGYSVSREKKESFPLTVTSAQKNPTAFYLCASSIDLGQGDGYTFGSGTRLTVV.

The J gene is TRBJ2-4, the V gene TRBV7-9, with D perhaps matching TRBD2 (5 bases). In germline, CDR1 is SEHNR, CDR2 FQNEAQ (reference sequence). V gave up 5 bases and J gave up 12 bases, with 11 bases separating them. This CDR3 region has 11 residues. CDR3 nucleotide sequence: TGTGCCAGCAGCCCCTCCGGGGATCAGTACTTC. Translating it yields CASSPSGDQYF.

The rearrangement uses TRBV11-2 and TRBJ1-2; 7 positions agree with TRBD1. Germline CDR1 and CDR2: SGHAT and FQNNGV. The CDR3 is 15 residues long. The junction had 8 bases not matched to a gene; V was cut back by 5 bases and J by 2 bases. In DNA form, the CDR3 reads TGTGCCAGCAGCCATAGGACAGGCGACAACTATGGCTACACCTTC. This gives the protein CASSHRTGDNYGYTF.

Of note for this clone: The germline gene is not matched at one end of the junction; a read error may be the cause. The rearrangement joins TRBV7-9 to TRBJ1-1; D not resolved. Germline lookup yields CDR1 SEHNR and CDR2 FQNEAQ (reference sequence). The CDR3 totals 14 residues. CDR3 DNA sequence: TGTGCCAGCAGCCTAGCCGGGATGAACACTGAAGCTTTCTTT. Amino acid sequence: CASSLAGMNTEAFF.

The rearrangement joins TRBV18 to TRBJ2-1; 11 positions agree with TRBD1. The J segment lost 9 bases and the V segment lost 4 bases, leaving 11 bases of the junction unmatched. The CDR3 contains 16 residues. Germline V lookup: CDR1 KGHSH, CDR2 LQKENI. Written as DNA, the CDR3 is TGTGCCAGCTCACAGGCCTCGGGGACAGGGGGTTCTGAGCAGTTCTTC. Protein: CASSQASGTGGSEQFF.

The chain uses TRBV27 and TRBJ2-7; 15 bases align to TRBD2. CDR3 length: 16 residues. In germline, CDR1 is MNHEY, CDR2 SMNVEV (reference sequence). V was clipped by 6 bases and J by 3 bases; unmatched bases: 6. This CDR3 reads CASRPGTSGRYYEQYF. The CDR3, as DNA: TGTGCCAGCAGACCAGGGACTAGCGGGAGGTACTACGAGCAGTACTTC.

This chain links TRBV5-1 with TRBJ2-7, with a possible D match to TRBD2 (5 bases). The CDR3 is 12 amino acids. Germline CDR1 reads SGHRS; CDR2 reads YFSETQ. Trimming left V 1 base short and J 5 bases short, with 7 bases between. CDR3 bases: TGCGCCAGCAGCTTGTCTAGCAACGAGCAGTACTTC. Protein product: CASSLSSNEQYF.

The chain carries TRBV19 and TRBJ2-6; D gene ambiguous. Germline V gene lookup returns CDR1 LNHDA and CDR2 SQIVND (reference sequence). V was trimmed by 6 bases and J by 0 bases, leaving 18 bases between them. The CDR3 extends over 18 amino acids. CDR3 nucleotides: TGTGCCAGTAGCCCCCAGGCTCCCTCTCTCTCTGGGGCCAACGTCCTGACTTTC. This encodes CASSPQAPSLSGANVLTF.

This clone has just a few counts. J is TRBJ2-1 and V is TRBV4-1; 7 bases line up with TRBD1. This CDR3 is 15 amino acids long. Germline V gene data show CDR1 as MGHRA and CDR2 as YSYEKL. J lost 8 bases, V lost 2 bases, and 9 bases had no gene match. CDR3 in DNA: TGCGCCAGCAGCCAATTACAGGGGTTCGAGCATGAGCAGTTCTTC. Translated, it gives CASSQLQGFEHEQFF.

The chain employs TRBV7-2 and TRBJ2-3; the D is unclear. The V gene's germline CDR1 is SGHTA and CDR2 FQGNSA. The CDR3 extends over 11 amino acids. The V and J ends lost 5 bases and 5 bases respectively, with 5 bases between them. The CDR3 spells CASSPRDTQYF. The CDR3 nucleotides are TGTGCCAGCAGCCCCCGAGATACGCAGTATTTT. Using reference TRBV7-2 and TRBJ2-3 for the parts outside the CDR3, the full variable domain is GAGVSQSPSNKVTEKGKDVELRCDPISGHTALYWYRQSLGQGLEFLIYFQGNSAPDKSGLPSDRFSAERTGGSVSTLTIQRTQQEDSAVYLCASSPRDTQYFGPGTRLTVL.

This chain uses TRBV9 with TRBJ2-3; D is ambiguous. V dropped 3 bases and J dropped 2 bases, with 13 bases sitting between them. The germline CDR1 and CDR2 sequences are SGDLS and YYNGEE. This CDR3 spans 15 amino acids. As DNA, the CDR3 is TGTGCCAGCAGCGGCATAGCTATGAACACAGATACGCAGTATTTT. It yields the protein CASSGIAMNTDTQYF.

The V gene is TRBV9, the J gene TRBJ2-1, with TRBD1 as a possible D gene (6 bases). Trimming shortened V by 2 bases and J by 5 bases, and 14 bases separated the two germline ends. From germline, CDR1 is SGDLS and CDR2 YYNGEE. This CDR3 has 15 amino acids. CDR3 amino acids: CASSVQYTGNNEQFF. Written as DNA, the CDR3 is TGTGCCAGCAGCGTTCAGTACACAGGGAACAATGAGCAGTTCTTC.

This chain joins TRBV18 and TRBJ1-6, with D perhaps TRBD1 (6 bases). Germline CDR1 KGHSH, CDR2 LQKENI. With 2 bases removed from V and 7 bases from J, the gap between germline ends came to 15 bases. The CDR3 contains 16 residues. In DNA, the CDR3 is TGTGCCAGCTCACCAATTAGTAGACAGGCCAATTCACCCCTCCACTTT. Encoded protein: CASSPISRQANSPLHF.

In its sample, this clone was seen a few times. The genes are TRBV28 and TRBJ1-4; D uncertain. This CDR3 is 14 amino acids long. V lost 3 bases and J lost 4, with 9 bases in between. Germline lookup yields CDR1 MDHEN and CDR2 SYDVKM. CDR3 loop: CASSFIRFNEKLFF. Here the CDR3 DNA reads TGTGCCAGCAGTTTTATCCGGTTTAATGAAAAACTGTTTTTT.